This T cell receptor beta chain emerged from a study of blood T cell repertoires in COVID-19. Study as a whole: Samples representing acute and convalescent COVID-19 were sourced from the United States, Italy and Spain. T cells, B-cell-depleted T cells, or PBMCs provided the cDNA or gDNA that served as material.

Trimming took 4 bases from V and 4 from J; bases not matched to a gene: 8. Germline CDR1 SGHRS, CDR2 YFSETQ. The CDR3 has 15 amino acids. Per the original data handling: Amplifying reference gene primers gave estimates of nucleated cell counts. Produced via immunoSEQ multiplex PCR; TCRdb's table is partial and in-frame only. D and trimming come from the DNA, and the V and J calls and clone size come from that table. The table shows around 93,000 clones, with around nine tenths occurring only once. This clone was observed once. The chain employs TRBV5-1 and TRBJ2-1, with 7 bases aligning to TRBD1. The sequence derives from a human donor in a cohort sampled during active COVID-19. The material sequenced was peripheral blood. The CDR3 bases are TGCGCCAGCAGCCCGGACAGGTGGGAGTACAATGAGCAGTTCTTC. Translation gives CASSPDRWEYNEQFF.